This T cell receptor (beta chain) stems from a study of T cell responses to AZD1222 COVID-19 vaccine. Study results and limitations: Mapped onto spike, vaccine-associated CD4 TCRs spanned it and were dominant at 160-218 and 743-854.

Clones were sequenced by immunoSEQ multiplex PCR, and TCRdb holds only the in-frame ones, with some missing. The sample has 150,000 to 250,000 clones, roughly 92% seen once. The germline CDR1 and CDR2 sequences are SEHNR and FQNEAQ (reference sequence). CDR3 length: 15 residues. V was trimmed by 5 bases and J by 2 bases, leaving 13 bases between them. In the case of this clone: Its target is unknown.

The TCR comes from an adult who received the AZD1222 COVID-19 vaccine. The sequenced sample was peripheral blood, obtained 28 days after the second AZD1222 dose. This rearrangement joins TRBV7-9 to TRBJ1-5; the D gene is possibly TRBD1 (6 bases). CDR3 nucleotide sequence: TGTGCCAGCAGCCTAGGGGGTCAGGGCAATCAGCCCCAGCATTTT. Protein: CASSLGGQGNQPQHF.